This passage covers 28 T cell receptor beta chains from one sample sequenced in a study of Graves' ophthalmopathy and Graves' hyperthyroidism. Beta-chain TCR CDR3 regions were amplified from RNA transcripts. HTBI-primed RT-PCR formed the first round, and a multiplex PCR formed the second. TCRdb re-called the multiplex PCR reads with MiXCR, one entry per CDR3 protein. Of more than 300,000 distinct CDR3 sequences listed, 17% are singletons. The sequenced sample consisted of peripheral blood. These TCRs come from an adult woman with stable Graves' hyperthyroidism.

This clonotype was counted many times. The chain recombines TRBV12-5 with TRBJ1-5; D is undetermined. Germline lookup yields CDR1 LGHNT and CDR2 FRNRAP. The CDR3 spans 15 residues. Trimming took 9 bases from V and 7 from J, leaving 22 bases between them. Here the CDR3 reads CARGLGRVYRQPQHF. For the CDR3, the DNA is TGTGCTAGGGGCCTCGGTAGGGTGTATCGGCAGCCCCAGCATTTT.

This clonotype has at least ten counts. This chain uses TRBV20-1 with TRBJ2-7; D not certain. CDR3 length equals 14 residues. In germline, CDR1 is DFQATT, CDR2 SNEGSKA (reference sequence). The V end lost 1 base, the J end lost 0 bases, and 10 bases lay between the germline ends. In nucleotides, the CDR3 is TGCAGTGCTAGAGGAGTGGGATTCTCCTACGAGCAGTACTTC. It yields the protein CSARGVGFSYEQYF.

Points on this clonotype: One end of the junction fails to match germline, which may point to a read error. V is TRBV5-1 and J is TRBJ2-5; 9 nucleotides agree with TRBD2. This CDR3 is 16 amino acids long. The V gene's germline CDR1 is SGHRS and CDR2 YFSETQ. CDR3 coding DNA: TGCGCCAGCAGCTTGGACCGACTAGCGGCGCAAGAGTCCCAGTACTTC. Protein product: CASSLDRLAAQESQYF.

This clonotype was picked up many times. One junction end disagrees with the germline gene, perhaps due to a read error. The V gene is TRBV28, the J gene TRBJ2-5; 7 positions agree with TRBD1. From germline, CDR1 is MDHEN and CDR2 SYDVKM. CDR3 size: 13 residues. CDR3 sequence reads: CASKPTGKEAQYF. For the CDR3, the DNA is TGTGCCAGCAAGCCGACAGGGAAAGAGGCCCAGTACTTC.

This clonotype appeared many times. V gene TRBV12-3 or TRBV12-4 combines with J gene TRBJ2-5, with 8 bases that match TRBD2. V lost 3 bases to trimming and J lost 3 bases; unmatched junction nucleotides: 3. The CDR3 totals 14 residues. CDR3 nucleotides: TGTGCCAGCAGTTTTGGAGCGGGGGAAGAGACCCAGTACTTC. This encodes CASSFGAGEETQYF.

Details on this clonotype: The final CDR3 position lacks the conserved phenylalanine or tryptophan, pointing to a likely read error. The CDR3 coding sequence is TGTGCCAGCAGCTTAGGAACGGCCTCCTACGAGCAGTACATC. The encoded protein is CASSLGTASYEQYI. The chain uses TRBV7-9 and TRBJ2-7; no reliable D call. V was pared by 1 base and J by 0 bases, with 7 bases between. Per the germline V gene, CDR1 is SEHNR and CDR2 is FQNEAQ (reference sequence). The CDR3 runs 14 residues.

This clonotype showed up just a few times. A much bigger clone sits one base away, suggesting this may be a read error. The chain couples TRBV19 to TRBJ2-2; 9 bases match TRBD1. This CDR3 has 20 residues. The V gene's germline CDR1 is LNHDA and CDR2 SQIVND (reference sequence). As DNA, the CDR3 is TGTGCCAGTACTGATGGAGGACAGGGGTTACCTGAAGTGAACACCGGGGAGCTGTGTTTT. This translates into CASTDGGQGLPEVNTGELCF.

The chain combines TRBV2 with TRBJ1-6; D might be TRBD1 (6 bases). This CDR3 contains 12 residues. The germline CDR1 and CDR2 sequences are SNHLY and FYNNEI. Trimming removed 7 bases at V and 10 bases at J, with 11 bases between. CDR3 nucleotides: TGTGCCAGCAAGGAGGGGGGCTCACCCCTCCACTTT. The encoded protein is CASKEGGSPLHF.

This clonotype was observed many times. This chain uses TRBV5-1 with TRBJ1-1; tentatively, D is TRBD1 (5 bases). Germline CDR1 is SGHRS and CDR2 is YFSETQ. The CDR3 is 14 amino acids. Trimming left V 0 bases short and J 5 bases short, with 11 bases between. The CDR3, as DNA: TGCGCCAGCAGCTTGGGGGACCGACGGACTGAAGCTTTCTTT. Residues: CASSLGDRRTEAFF.

At least ten counts were recorded for this clonotype. CDR3 in DNA: TGTGCCAGCAGTTTTAAGTGGGCCATCGGGTCTGGAAACACCATATATTTT. This codes for CASSFKWAIGSGNTIYF. The V call is TRBV28, the J call TRBJ1-3; D not certain. The CDR3 has 17 residues. CDR1 is MDHEN and CDR2 is SYDVKM in the germline V gene. The V end was cut by 3 bases, the J end by 1 base, with 16 bases between.

Turning to this clonotype: With a much larger clone just one base away, this may be a read error. The rearrangement links TRBV28 to TRBJ1-3; 9 nucleotides agree with TRBD1. From germline, CDR1 is MDHEN and CDR2 SYDVKM. The CDR3 runs to 11 residues. CDR3 sequence (DNA): TGTGCCAGCAGTTTCCGGGACAGGGAAGAGTTT. Amino acids: CASSFRDREEF.

At least ten counts were recorded for this clonotype. The chain couples TRBV4-1 to TRBJ2-5, with D perhaps being TRBD1 or TRBD2 (5 bases each). CDR1 and CDR2 (germline): MGHRA, YSYEKL. V lost 0 bases and J 5 bases, leaving 13 bases between the germline ends. The CDR3 runs 15 residues. In DNA form, the CDR3 reads TGCGCCAGCAGCCAAGATCGGGGCTTGGGGGAGACCCAGTACTTC. As protein: CASSQDRGLGETQYF.

J is TRBJ1-1 and V is TRBV16; a possible D gene is TRBD1 (5 bases). This CDR3 is 14 amino acids long. Per the germline V gene, CDR1 is KGHSY and CDR2 is FQNENV. Trimming took 3 bases from V and 1 from J, leaving 9 bases between them. CDR3 sequence: CASSHLGGNTEAFF. CDR3 coding DNA: TGTGCCAGCAGCCATCTGGGGGGGAACACTGAAGCTTTCTTT.

This clonotype has at least ten counts. V usage is TRBV28 and J usage is TRBJ2-7; TRBD1 matches 9 bases. Per the germline V gene, CDR1 is MDHEN and CDR2 is SYDVKM. The CDR3 loop spans 19 amino acids. V was clipped by 6 bases and J by 2 bases; unmatched bases: 20. CDR3 loop: CASRTSGTGFSYLTYEQYF. In DNA form, the CDR3 reads TGTGCCAGCAGAACGTCCGGGACAGGGTTTTCCTATCTGACCTACGAGCAGTACTTC.

This clonotype was seen many times. The rearrangement uses TRBV12-3 or TRBV12-4 and TRBJ1-1; D ambiguous. The CDR3 runs 11 residues. V was trimmed by 7 bases and J by 6 bases, leaving 9 bases between them. CDR3 residues: CASTLPSEAFF. DNA of the CDR3: TGTGCCAGCACCCTCCCTTCTGAAGCTTTCTTT.

This clonotype has at least ten counts. The genes are TRBV27 and TRBJ2-7; 10 bases agree with TRBD1. This CDR3 comprises 13 residues. Germline CDR1 is MNHEY and CDR2 is SMNVEV (reference sequence). V dropped 4 bases and J dropped 6; count of bases not matched to a gene: 3. Written as DNA, the CDR3 is TGTGCCAGCAGTTGGGGACAGGGGTCCGAGCAGTACTTC. It yields the protein CASSWGQGSEQYF.

This clonotype was observed at least ten times. The rearrangement joins TRBV27 to TRBJ1-5; D ambiguous. The CDR3 spans 12 residues. V shed 9 bases and J shed 2 bases, with 8 bases lying between them. Germline lookup yields CDR1 MNHEY and CDR2 SMNVEV (reference sequence). The CDR3 nucleotides are TGTGCCAGGCTGACTGGCAATCAGCCCCAGCATTTT. This gives the protein CARLTGNQPQHF.

In its sample, this clonotype was seen many times. The chain has TRBV20-1 and TRBJ1-2; unclear D gene. The germline CDR1 and CDR2 sequences are DFQATT and SNEGSKA (reference sequence). CDR3 length equals 11 residues. V was clipped by 6 bases and J by 2 bases, with 7 bases between them. CDR3 protein: CSAEDNYGYTF. The CDR3, as DNA: TGCAGTGCAGAGGACAACTATGGCTACACCTTC.

This clonotype was observed a handful of times. The gene calls are TRBV30 and TRBJ1-5, with D unclear. V was shortened by 2 bases and J by 7 bases, with 18 bases between the two germline ends. The CDR3 has 15 amino acids. The V gene's germline CDR1 is GTSNPN and CDR2 SVGIG (reference sequence). The CDR3 coding sequence is TGTGCCTGGAGTCCCAAAAACCAAATGGGGCAGCCCCAGCATTTT. It translates to CAWSPKNQMGQPQHF.

This clonotype appeared many times. The genes are TRBV12-3 or TRBV12-4 and TRBJ2-3, with TRBD2 matching over 12 bases. This CDR3 region has 15 residues. The V and J ends lost 5 bases and 5 bases, in that order; junction bases with no gene match: 5. CDR3 sequence reads: CASSPPGLAGDTQYF. As DNA, the CDR3 is TGTGCCAGCAGTCCGCCGGGACTAGCGGGAGATACGCAGTATTTT.

This clonotype was seen at least ten times. The rearrangement uses TRBV12-3 or TRBV12-4 and TRBJ1-5; D may be TRBD1 (6 bases). This CDR3 comprises 13 residues. V was pared by 4 bases and J by 5 bases, with 9 bases between. The CDR3 coding sequence is TGTGCCAGCAGTTCCAACAGGGATCAGCCCCAGCATTTT. This translates into CASSSNRDQPQHF.

Concerning this clonotype itself: A read error is possible here, since a much larger clone lies one base away. The chain is built from TRBV11-1 and TRBJ2-7, with 9 bases matching TRBD1. Germline assignment: CDR1 SGHAT and CDR2 FQDESV (reference sequence). This CDR3 is 21 amino acids long. The CDR3 DNA reads TGTGCCAGCAGCTTATTTGTGGGACAGGGACCCCACCCCGAGGGCCTTTACGAGCAGGACTTC. Residues: CASSLFVGQGPHPEGLYEQDF.

The genes are TRBV5-1 and TRBJ2-7, with 12 bases lining up with TRBD1. CDR1 and CDR2 from the germline V gene are SGHRS and YFSETQ. The CDR3 consists of 17 residues. The trim removed 0 bases at V and 6 bases at J, leaving 10 bases unmatched. The CDR3 region is CASSLALWGQGASEQYF. The CDR3 DNA reads as TGCGCCAGCAGCTTGGCCCTTTGGGGACAGGGGGCGAGCGAGCAGTACTTC.

This clonotype was seen repeatedly, ten times or more. The chain employs TRBV24-1 and TRBJ1-2; D is unresolved. The CDR3 has 14 amino acids. The germline V gene encodes CDR1 KGHDR and CDR2 SFDVKD. Trimming removed 5 bases from V and 8 bases from J, with 17 bases in between. The CDR3 protein is CATSGPGPSGGYTF. The CDR3 DNA reads as TGTGCCACCAGTGGGCCGGGCCCCTCTGGGGGCTACACCTTC.

The table lists this clonotype with many counts. The CDR3 loop reads CASGLAPGGGYTGELFF. The CDR3 DNA is TGTGCCAGCGGACTAGCGCCCGGGGGGGGTTACACCGGGGAGCTGTTTTTT. The chain combines TRBV11-1 with TRBJ2-2; 9 bases match TRBD2. CDR1 is SGHAT and CDR2 is FQDESV in the germline V gene (reference sequence). The CDR3 runs 17 residues. Trimming cost V 8 bases and J 3 bases; bases outside gene matches: 13.

The chain combines TRBV10-1 with TRBJ2-7; 11 positions match TRBD2. Germline CDR1 WNHNN, CDR2 SYGVQD (reference sequence). The length of the CDR3 is 14 residues. V was pared by 8 bases and J by 2 bases, with 5 bases of the junction left unmatched. This chain's CDR3 is CASGTSGYPYEQYF. DNA of the CDR3: TGCGCCAGCGGGACTAGCGGCTATCCCTACGAGCAGTACTTC.

This clonotype has a count of ten or more. This rearrangement joins TRBV10-2 to TRBJ1-6; unclear D gene. CDR1 and CDR2 from the germline V gene are WSHSY and SAAADI. Between the trimmed V and J ends, which lost 6 bases and 7 bases, there was a span of 16 bases. This CDR3 contains 15 residues. The CDR3 region has the DNA TGCGCCAGCAGCCTAAGCCGGGAGAACAATTCACCCCTCCACTTT. Its protein is CASSLSRENNSPLHF.

This sequence joins TRBV4-1 and TRBJ1-2; 9 bases match TRBD1. J was trimmed by 9 bases and V by 4 bases; bases with no gene match: 12. The length of the CDR3 is 15 residues. CDR1 is MGHRA, CDR2 YSYEKL, per germline. The CDR3 DNA follows: TGCGCCAGCAGCCCTCGTCAAACAGGGGGCGATAGCTACACCTTC. Protein sequence: CASSPRQTGGDSYTF.